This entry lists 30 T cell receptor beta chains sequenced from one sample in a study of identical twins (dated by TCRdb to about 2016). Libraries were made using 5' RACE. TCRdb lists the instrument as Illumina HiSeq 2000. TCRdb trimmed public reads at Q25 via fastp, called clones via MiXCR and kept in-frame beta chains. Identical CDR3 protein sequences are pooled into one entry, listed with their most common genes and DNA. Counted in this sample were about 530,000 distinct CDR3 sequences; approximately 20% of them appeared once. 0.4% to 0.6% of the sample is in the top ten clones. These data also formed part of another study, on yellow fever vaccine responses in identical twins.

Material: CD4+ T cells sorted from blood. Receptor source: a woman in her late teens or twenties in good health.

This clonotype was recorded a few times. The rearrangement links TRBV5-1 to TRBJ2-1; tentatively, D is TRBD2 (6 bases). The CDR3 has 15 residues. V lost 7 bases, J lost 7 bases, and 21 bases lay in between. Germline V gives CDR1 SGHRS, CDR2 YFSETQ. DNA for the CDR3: TGCGCCAGCGGGACGGCACGCGGGACTGGAAATGAGCAGTTCTTC. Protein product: CASGTARGTGNEQFF.

In nucleotides, the CDR3 is TGTGCCAGCAGTTTCGGGGACAGACAGACCCAGTACTTC. As protein: CASSFGDRQTQYF. The chain couples TRBV12-3 or TRBV12-4 to TRBJ2-5; 7 bases are a match to TRBD1. V shed 3 bases, J shed 6 bases, and the junction held 4 bases outside the gene matches. This CDR3 has 13 amino acids.

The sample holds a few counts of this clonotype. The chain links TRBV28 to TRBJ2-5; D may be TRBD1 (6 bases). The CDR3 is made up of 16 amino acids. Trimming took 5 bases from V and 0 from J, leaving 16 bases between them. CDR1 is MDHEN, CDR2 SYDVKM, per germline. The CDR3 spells CASSAHLTGYQETQYF. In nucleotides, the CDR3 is TGTGCCAGCAGTGCCCATCTGACAGGATACCAAGAGACCCAGTACTTC.

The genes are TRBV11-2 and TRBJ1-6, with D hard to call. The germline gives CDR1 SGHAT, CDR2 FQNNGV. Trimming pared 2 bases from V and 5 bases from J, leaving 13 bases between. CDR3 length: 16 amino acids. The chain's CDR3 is CASSLISRTDNSPLHF. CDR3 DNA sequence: TGTGCCAGCAGCTTAATCTCGCGGACGGATAATTCACCCCTCCACTTT.

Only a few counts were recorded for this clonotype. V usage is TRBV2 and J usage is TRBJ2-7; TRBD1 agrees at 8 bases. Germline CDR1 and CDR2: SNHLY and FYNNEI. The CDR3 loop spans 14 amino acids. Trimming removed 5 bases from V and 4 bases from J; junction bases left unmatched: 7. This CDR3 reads CASSLQGERYEQYF. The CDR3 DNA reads TGTGCCAGCAGTCTACAGGGGGAGAGGTACGAGCAGTACTTC.

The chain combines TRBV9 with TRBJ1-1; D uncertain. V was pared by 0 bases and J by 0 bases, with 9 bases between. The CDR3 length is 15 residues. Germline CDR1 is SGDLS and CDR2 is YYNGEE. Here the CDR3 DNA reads TGTGCCAGCAGCGTAGGGCGGCAGCTGAACACTGAAGCTTTCTTT. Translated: CASSVGRQLNTEAFF. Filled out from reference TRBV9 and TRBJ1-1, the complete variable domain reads DSGVTQTPKHLITATGQRVTLRCSPRSGDLSVYWYQQSLDQGLQFLIQYYNGEERAKGNILERFSAQQFPDLHSELNLSSLELGDSALYFCASSVGRQLNTEAFFGQGTRLTVV.

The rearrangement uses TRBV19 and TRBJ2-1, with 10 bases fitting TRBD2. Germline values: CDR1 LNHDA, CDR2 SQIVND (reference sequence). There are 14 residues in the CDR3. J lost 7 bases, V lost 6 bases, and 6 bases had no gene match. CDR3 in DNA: TGTGCCAGTAGGTTAGCGGGAGGAGGAAATGAGCAGTTCTTC. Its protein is CASRLAGGGNEQFF.

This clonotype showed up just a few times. The CDR3 loop reads CASSLVSVQNNEQFF. In DNA, the CDR3 is TGTGCCAGCAGCTTAGTATCCGTACAGAACAATGAGCAGTTCTTC. The gene calls are TRBV7-2 and TRBJ2-1; no clear D gene. The CDR3 spans 15 residues. V lost 1 base to trimming and J lost 5 bases, with 12 bases between them. The V gene's germline CDR1 is SGHTA and CDR2 FQGNSA.

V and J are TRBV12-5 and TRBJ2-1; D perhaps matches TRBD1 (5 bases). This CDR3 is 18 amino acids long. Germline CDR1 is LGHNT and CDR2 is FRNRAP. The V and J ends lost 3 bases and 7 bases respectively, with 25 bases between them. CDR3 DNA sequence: TGTGCTAGTGGTTTCGCACCCCAGACACAAGGGGCCGGGAATGAGCAGTTCTTC. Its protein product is CASGFAPQTQGAGNEQFF.

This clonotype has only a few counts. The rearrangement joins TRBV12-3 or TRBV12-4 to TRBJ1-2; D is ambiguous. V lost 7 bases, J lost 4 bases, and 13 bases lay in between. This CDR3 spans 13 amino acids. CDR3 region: CASKGASLYGYTF. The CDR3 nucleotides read TGTGCCAGCAAAGGTGCCAGCCTCTATGGCTACACCTTC.

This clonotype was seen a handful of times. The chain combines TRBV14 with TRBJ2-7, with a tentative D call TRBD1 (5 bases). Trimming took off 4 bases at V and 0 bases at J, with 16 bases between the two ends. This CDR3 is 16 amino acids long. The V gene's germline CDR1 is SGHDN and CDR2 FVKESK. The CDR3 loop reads CASSRRKGLSSYEQYV. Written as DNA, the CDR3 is TGTGCCAGCAGCCGACGGAAGGGGCTAAGCTCCTACGAGCAGTACGTC.

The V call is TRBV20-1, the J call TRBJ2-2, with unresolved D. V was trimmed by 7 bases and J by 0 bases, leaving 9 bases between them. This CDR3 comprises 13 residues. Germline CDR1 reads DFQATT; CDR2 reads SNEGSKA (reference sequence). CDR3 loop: CSGRATNTGELFF. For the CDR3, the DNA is TGCAGTGGTCGAGCGACGAACACCGGGGAGCTGTTTTTT.

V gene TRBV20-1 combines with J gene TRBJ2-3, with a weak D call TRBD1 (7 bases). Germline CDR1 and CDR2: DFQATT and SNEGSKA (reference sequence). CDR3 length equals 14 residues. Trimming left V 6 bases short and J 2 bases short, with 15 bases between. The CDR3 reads CSAYRGGVTDTQYF. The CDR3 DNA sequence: TGCAGTGCCTACAGGGGAGGAGTCACAGATACGCAGTATTTT.

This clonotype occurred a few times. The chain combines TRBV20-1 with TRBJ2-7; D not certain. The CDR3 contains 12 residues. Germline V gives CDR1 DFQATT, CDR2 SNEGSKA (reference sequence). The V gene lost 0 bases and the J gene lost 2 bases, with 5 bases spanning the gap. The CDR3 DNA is TGCAGTGCTAGAGAGTATGCCTACGAGCAGTACTTC. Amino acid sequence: CSAREYAYEQYF.

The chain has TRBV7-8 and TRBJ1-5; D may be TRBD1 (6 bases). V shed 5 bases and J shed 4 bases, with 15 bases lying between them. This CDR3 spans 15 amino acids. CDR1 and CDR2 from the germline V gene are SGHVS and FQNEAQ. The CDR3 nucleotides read TGTGCCAGCAGCACTAACTCCGACAGGAATCAGCCCCAGCATTTT. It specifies CASSTNSDRNQPQHF. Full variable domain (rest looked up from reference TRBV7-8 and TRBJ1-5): GAGVSQSPRYKVAKRGQDVALRCDPISGHVSLFWYQQALGQGPEFLTYFQNEAQLDKSGLPSDRFFAERPEGSVSTLKIQRTQQEDSAVYLCASSTNSDRNQPQHFGDGTRLSIL.

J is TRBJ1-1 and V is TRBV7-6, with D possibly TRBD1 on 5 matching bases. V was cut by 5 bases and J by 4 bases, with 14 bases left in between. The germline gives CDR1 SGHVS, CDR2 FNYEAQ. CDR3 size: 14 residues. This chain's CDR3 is CASSSEGISTEAFF. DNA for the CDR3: TGTGCCAGCAGCAGTGAGGGGATTAGCACTGAAGCTTTCTTT. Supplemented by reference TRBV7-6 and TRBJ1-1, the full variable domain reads GAGVSQSPRYKVTKRGQDVALRCDPISGHVSLYWYRQALGQGPEFLTYFNYEAQQDKSGLPNDRFSAERPEGSISTLTIQRTEQRDSAMYRCASSSEGISTEAFFGQGTRLTVV.

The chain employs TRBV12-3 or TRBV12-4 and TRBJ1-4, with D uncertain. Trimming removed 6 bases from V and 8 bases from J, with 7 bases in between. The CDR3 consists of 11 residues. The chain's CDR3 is CASRQTEKLFF. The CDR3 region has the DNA TGTGCCAGCAGGCAAACAGAAAAACTGTTTTTT.

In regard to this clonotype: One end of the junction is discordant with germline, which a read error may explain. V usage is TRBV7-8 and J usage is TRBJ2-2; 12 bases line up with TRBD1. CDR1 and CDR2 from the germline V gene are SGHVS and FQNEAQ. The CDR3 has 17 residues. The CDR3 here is CASSFPGQGANSGELFF. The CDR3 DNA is TGTGCCAGCAGCTTTCCGGGACAGGGGGCGAACTCCGGGGAGCTGTTTTTT.

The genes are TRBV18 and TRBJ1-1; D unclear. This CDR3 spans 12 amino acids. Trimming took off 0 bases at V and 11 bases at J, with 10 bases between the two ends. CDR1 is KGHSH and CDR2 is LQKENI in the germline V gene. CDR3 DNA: TGTGCCAGCTCACCACCCGGGTCGGGGGCTTTCTTT. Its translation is CASSPPGSGAFF.

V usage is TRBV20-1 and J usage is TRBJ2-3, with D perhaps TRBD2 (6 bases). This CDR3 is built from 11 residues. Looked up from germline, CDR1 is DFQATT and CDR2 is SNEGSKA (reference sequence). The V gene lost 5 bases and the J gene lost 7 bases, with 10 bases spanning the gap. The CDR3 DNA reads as TGCAGTGCTGAGACTAGGAATACGCAGTATTTT. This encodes CSAETRNTQYF.

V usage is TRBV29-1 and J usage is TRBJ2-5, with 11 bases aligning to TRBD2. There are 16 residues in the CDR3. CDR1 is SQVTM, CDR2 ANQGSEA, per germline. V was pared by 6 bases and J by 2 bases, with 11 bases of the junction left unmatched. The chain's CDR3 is CSVILPGLAVQETQYF. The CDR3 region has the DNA TGCAGCGTGATACTCCCGGGACTAGCGGTGCAAGAGACCCAGTACTTC.

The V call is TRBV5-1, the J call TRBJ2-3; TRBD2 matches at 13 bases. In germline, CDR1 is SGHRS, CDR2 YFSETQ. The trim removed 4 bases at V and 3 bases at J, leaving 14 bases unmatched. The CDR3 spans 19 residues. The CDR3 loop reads CASSPAGTSGNVRTDTQYF. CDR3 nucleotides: TGCGCCAGCAGCCCAGCCGGGACTAGCGGGAATGTGAGGACAGATACGCAGTATTTT.

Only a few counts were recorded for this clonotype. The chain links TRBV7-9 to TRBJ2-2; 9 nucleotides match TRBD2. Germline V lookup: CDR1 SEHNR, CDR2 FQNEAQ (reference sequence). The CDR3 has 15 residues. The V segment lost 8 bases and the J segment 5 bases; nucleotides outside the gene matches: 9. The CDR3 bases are TGTGCCAGCCACACCCCCACTAGCGGGACCGGGGAGCTGTTTTTT. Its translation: CASHTPTSGTGELFF.

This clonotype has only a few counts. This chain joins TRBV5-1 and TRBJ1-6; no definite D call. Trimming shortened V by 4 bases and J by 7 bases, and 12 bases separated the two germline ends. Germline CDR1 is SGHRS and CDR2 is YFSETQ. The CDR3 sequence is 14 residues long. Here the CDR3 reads CASSPDGLNSPLHF. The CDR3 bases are TGCGCCAGCAGCCCGGACGGACTAAATTCACCCCTCCACTTT.

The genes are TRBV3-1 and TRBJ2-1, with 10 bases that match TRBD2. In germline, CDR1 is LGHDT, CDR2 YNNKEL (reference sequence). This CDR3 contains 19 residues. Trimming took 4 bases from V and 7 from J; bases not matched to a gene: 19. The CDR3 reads CASSLPGLARLIPENEQFF. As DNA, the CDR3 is TGTGCCAGCAGCCTCCCGGGACTAGCGAGACTAATACCCGAGAATGAGCAGTTCTTC.

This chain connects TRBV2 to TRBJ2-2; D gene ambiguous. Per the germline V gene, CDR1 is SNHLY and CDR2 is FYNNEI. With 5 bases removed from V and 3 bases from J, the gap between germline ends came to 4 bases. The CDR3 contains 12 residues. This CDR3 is CASSYHTGELFF. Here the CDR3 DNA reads TGTGCCAGCAGTTATCACACCGGGGAGCTGTTTTTT.

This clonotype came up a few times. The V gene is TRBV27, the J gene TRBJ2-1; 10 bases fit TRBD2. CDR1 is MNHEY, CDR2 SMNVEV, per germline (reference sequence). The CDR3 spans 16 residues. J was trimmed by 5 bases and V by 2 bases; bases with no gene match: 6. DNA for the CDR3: TGTGCCAGCAGTTTAGCTGGACTAGCGGATAACAATGAGCAGTTCTTC. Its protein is CASSLAGLADNNEQFF.

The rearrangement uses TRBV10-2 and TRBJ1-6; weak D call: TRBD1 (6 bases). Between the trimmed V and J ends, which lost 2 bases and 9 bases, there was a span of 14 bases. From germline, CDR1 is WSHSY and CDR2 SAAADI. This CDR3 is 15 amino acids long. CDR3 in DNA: TGCGCCAGCAGTGAGACAGGGATGATGGGTTCACCCCTCCACTTT. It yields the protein CASSETGMMGSPLHF.

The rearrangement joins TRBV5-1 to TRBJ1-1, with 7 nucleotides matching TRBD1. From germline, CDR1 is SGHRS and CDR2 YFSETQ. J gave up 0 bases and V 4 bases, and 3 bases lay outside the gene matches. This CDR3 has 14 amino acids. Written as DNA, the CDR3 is TGCGCCAGCAGCCACGGGACAGTGAACACTGAAGCTTTCTTT. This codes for CASSHGTVNTEAFF.

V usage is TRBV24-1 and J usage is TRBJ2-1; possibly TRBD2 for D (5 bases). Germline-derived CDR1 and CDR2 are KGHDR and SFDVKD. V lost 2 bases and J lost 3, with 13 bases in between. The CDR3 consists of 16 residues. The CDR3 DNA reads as TGTGCCACCAGTGATTATTCAGCGGAAATCTACAATGAGCAGTTCTTC. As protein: CATSDYSAEIYNEQFF.